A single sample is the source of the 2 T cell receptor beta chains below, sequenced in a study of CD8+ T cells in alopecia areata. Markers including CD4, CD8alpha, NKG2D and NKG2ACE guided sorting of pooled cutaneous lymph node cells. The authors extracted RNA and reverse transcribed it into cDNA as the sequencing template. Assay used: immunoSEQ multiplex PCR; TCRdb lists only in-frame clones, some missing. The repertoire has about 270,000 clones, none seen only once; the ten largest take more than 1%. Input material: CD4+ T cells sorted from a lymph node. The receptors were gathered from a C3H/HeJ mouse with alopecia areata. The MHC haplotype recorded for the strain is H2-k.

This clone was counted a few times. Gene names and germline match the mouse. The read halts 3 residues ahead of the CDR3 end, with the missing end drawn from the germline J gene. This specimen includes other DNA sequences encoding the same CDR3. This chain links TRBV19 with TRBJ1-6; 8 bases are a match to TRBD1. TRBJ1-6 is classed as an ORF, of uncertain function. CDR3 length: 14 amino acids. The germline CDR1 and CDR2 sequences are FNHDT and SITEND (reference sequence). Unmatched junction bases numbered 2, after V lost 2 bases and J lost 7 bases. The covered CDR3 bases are TGTGCCAGCAGTATCAGGGGGCGGAATTCGCCC. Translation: CASSIRGRNSP. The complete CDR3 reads CASSIRGRNSPLYF.

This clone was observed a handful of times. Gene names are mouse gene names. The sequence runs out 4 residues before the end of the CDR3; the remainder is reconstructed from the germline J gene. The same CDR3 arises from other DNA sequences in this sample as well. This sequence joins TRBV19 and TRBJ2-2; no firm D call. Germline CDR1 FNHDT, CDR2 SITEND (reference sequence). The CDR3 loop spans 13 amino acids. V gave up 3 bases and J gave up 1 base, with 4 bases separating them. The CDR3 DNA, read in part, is TGTGCCAGCAGTAGGGGAAACACCGGG. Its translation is CASSRGNTG. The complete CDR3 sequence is CASSRGNTGQLYF.